The T cell receptor (beta chain) under discussion was sequenced for a study of T cells after posttransplantation cyclophosphamide. Study-wide points: Recipient CMV seropositivity and CMV reactivation strongly tracked TRB clonality.

Germline assignment: CDR1 SGHTA and CDR2 FQGNSA. The CDR3 sequence is 12 residues long. V was trimmed by 3 bases and J by 9 bases, leaving 9 bases between them. The protocol was immunoSEQ multiplex PCR, while the TCRdb copy is restricted to in-frame clones and leaves out a portion. The data show some 9,200 clones, about 91% seen once. Peripheral blood was collected from the related graft donor on the marrow donation day. In the case of this clone: Its antigen remains unidentified.

The TCR originated in a woman aged 55-75 years in good health, CMV-negative, and a related stem cell transplant donor. The chain recombines TRBV7-2 with TRBJ2-4; D not certain. The sample taken for sequencing was memory CD4+ T cells sorted from PBMCs. The CDR3 DNA follows: TGTGCCAGCAGCTTCCCCACGGGCATTCAGTACTTC. Its protein product is CASSFPTGIQYF. The full variable domain, with the rest looked up from reference TRBV7-2 and TRBJ2-4, is GAGVSQSPSNKVTEKGKDVELRCDPISGHTALYWYRQSLGQGLEFLIYFQGNSAPDKSGLPSDRFSAERTGGSVSTLTIQRTQQEDSAVYLCASSFPTGIQYFGAGTRLSVL.